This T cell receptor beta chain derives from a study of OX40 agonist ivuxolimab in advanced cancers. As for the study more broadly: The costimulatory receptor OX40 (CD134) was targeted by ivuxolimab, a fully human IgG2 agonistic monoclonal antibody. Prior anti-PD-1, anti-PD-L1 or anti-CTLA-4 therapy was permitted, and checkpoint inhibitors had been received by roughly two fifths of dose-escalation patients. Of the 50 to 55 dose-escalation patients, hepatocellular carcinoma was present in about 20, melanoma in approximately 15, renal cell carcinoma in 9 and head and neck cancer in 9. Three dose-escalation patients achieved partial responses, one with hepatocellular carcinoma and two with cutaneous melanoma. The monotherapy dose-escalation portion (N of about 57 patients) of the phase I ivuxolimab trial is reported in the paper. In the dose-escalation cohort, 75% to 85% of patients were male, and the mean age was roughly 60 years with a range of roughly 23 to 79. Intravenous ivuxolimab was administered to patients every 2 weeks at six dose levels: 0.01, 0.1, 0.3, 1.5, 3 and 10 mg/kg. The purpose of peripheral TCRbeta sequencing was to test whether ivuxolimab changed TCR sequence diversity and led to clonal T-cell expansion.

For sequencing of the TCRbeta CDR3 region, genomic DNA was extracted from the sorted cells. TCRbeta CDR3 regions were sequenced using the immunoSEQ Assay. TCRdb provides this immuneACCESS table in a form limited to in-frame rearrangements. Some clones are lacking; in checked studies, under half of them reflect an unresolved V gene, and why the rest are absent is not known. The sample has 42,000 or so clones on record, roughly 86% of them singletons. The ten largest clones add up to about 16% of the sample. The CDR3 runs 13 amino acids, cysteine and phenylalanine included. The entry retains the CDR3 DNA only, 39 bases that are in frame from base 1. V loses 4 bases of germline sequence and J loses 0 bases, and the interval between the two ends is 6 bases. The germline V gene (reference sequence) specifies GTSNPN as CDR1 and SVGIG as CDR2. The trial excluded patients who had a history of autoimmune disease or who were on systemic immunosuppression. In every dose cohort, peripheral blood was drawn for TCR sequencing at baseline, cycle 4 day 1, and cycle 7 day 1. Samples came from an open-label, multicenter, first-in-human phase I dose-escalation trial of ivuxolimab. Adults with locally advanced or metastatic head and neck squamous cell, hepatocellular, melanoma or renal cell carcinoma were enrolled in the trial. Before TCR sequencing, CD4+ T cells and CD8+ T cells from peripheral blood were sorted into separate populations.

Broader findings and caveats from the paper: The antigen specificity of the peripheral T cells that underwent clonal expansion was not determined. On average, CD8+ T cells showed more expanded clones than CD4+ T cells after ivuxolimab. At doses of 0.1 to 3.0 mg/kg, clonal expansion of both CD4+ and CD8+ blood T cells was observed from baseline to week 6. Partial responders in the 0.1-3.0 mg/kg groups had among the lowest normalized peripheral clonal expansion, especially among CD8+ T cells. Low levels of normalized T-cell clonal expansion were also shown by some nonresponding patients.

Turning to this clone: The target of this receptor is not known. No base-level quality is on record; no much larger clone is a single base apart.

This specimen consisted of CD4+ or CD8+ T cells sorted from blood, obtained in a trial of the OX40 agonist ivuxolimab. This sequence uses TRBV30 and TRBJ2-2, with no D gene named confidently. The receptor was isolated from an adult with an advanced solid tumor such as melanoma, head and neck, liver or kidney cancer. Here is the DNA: TGTGCCTGGACGTGGGCGAACACCGGGGAGCTGTTTTTT. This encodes CAWTWANTGELFF.